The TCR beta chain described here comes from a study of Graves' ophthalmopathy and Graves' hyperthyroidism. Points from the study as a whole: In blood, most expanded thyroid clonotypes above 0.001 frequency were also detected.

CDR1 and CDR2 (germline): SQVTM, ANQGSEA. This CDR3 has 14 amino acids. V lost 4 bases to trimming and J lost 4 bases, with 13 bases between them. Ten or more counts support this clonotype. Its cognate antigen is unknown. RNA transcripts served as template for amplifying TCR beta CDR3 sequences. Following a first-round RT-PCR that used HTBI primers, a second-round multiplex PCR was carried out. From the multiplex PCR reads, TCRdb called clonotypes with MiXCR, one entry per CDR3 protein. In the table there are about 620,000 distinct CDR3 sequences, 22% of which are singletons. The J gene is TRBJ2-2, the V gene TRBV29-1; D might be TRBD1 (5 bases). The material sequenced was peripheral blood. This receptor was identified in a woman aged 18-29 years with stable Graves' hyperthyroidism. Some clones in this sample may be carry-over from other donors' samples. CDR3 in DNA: TGCAGCGTTGGATGGGGCTCTACCACCGGGGAGCTGTTTTTT. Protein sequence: CSVGWGSTTGELFF.